The rows below give T cell receptor beta chains drawn from one sample of a study of cytomegalovirus exposure and HLA in healthy donors. TCRdb's copy holds only in-frame clones and misses some; the assay was immunoSEQ multiplex PCR. This sample has 190,000 or so clones, with under 85% found just once. What was sequenced was PBMCs. Receptors originate from a man aged 45 to 65 in good health and CMV-seronegative. CDR3s include the opening cysteine and the closing phenylalanine or tryptophan. A D gene is named only where the DNA matches it firmly. Clone size is not always given. Where it is, it says once, few, many or a class for expanded clones.

CSGAAMGATGELFF	TGCAGCGGGGCTGCGATGGGGGCCACCGGGGAGCTGTTTTTT	TRBV29-1	NA	TRBJ2-2	NA
CASRLAGGENEQFF	TGTGCCAGCAGACTAGCGGGAGGGGAAAATGAGCAGTTCTTC	TRBV2	NA	TRBJ2-1	TRBD2
CASSQGWAGRVYF	TGTGCCAGCAGCCAGGGATGGGCCGGGAGGGTGTACTTC	TRBV14	NA	TRBJ2-7	TRBD2
CASRQTAGLLYGYTF	TGTGCCAGCAGACAAACCGCGGGACTCCTGTATGGCTACACCTTC	TRBV7-2	NA	TRBJ1-2	NA
CASSPRTSGSPSEQYF	TGTGCCAGTAGTCCTCGGACTAGCGGGAGTCCGTCCGAGCAGTACTTC	TRBV19	once	TRBJ2-7	TRBD2
CASSLTGTSTDTQYF	TGTGCCAGCAGCCTCACCGGGACTAGCACAGATACGCAGTATTTT	TRBV7-3	NA	TRBJ2-3	NA
CASSWGQRGETQYF	TGTGCCAGCAGTTGGGGACAGCGGGGGGAGACCCAGTACTTC	TRBV6-5	NA	TRBJ2-5	NA
CASSYSKQGIHEQYF	TGTGCCAGCAGTTACTCGAAACAGGGAATCCACGAGCAGTACTTC	TRBV6-6	NA	TRBJ2-7	NA
CASSTRAQGSEAFF	TGTGCCAGCAGCACCCGGGCCCAGGGATCGGAAGCTTTCTTT	TRBV11-3	NA	TRBJ1-1	NA
CASSLASGGPGNTIYF	TGTGCCAGCAGCTTAGCCTCGGGGGGCCCTGGAAACACCATATATTTT	TRBV7-9	few	TRBJ1-3	NA
CASSSLAGGDYNEQFF	TGTGCCAGCAGTTCTCTAGCGGGAGGGGACTACAATGAGCAGTTCTTC	TRBV28	NA	TRBJ2-1	TRBD2
CASSLGTSRAADTQYF	TGTGCCAGCAGCTTGGGGACTAGTCGTGCGGCAGATACGCAGTATTTT	TRBV5-4	NA	TRBJ2-3	TRBD2
CASSLTGGREQYF	TGTGCCAGCAGCTTAACTGGGGGCCGGGAGCAGTACTTC	TRBV7-3	NA	TRBJ2-7	NA
CASDRGNQPQHF	TGTGCCAGTGACAGGGGAAATCAGCCCCAGCATTTT	TRBV19	NA	TRBJ1-5	TRBD1
CASSPGTLNYGYTF	TGTGCCAGCAGCCCCGGGACACTCAACTATGGCTACACCTTC	TRBV7-3	once	TRBJ1-2	NA
CASSERGPNYGYTF	TGTGCCAGCAGTGAAAGGGGGCCCAACTATGGCTACACCTTC	TRBV25-1	NA	TRBJ1-2	TRBD1
CASSPLTSGGAMDEQFF	TGTGCCAGCAGCCCCCTAACTAGCGGGGGGGCAATGGATGAGCAGTTCTTC	TRBV5-8	NA	TRBJ2-1	TRBD2